A single T cell receptor beta chain is shown here with its context. The sample belongs to a study of CD8 T cells in ankylosing spondylitis. Germline loops: CDR1 SGHTA, CDR2 FQGNSA. J was trimmed by 6 bases and V by 5 bases; bases with no gene match: 7. The CDR3 runs to 15 residues. TCRdb re-derived calls from the 5' RACE reads in MiXCR, one entry per CDR3 protein. Counted here are approximately 150,000 distinct CDR3 sequences, approximately 9% occurring once; the ten biggest clones make up more than 13%. The rearrangement links TRBV7-2 to TRBJ2-4; TRBD1 matches 10 bases. The material sequenced was blood, either unsorted or a sorted T cell fraction (not recorded which). The receptor was derived from a female donor with ankylosing spondylitis or in good health (not recorded which). DNA for the CDR3: TGTGCCAGCAGCGCGACAGGGGGCGGTGGAAACATTCAGTACTTC. It codes for CASSATGGGGNIQYF. Full variable domain (outside the CDR3, taken from reference TRBV7-2 and TRBJ2-4): GAGVSQSPSNKVTEKGKDVELRCDPISGHTALYWYRQSLGQGLEFLIYFQGNSAPDKSGLPSDRFSAERTGGSVSTLTIQRTQQEDSAVYLCASSATGGGGNIQYFGAGTRLSVL.